The clone carrying this TCR beta chain has a handful of counts. The assay was immunoSEQ multiplex PCR, and TCRdb's table has in-frame clones only and misses some. The repertoire has 150,000 to 200,000 clones, 75% to 85% of them found once; the top ten carry 12%. This sample was taken from a study of blood T cell repertoires in COVID-19. CDR1 MGHRA and CDR2 YSYEKL come from the germline V gene. Between the trimmed V and J ends, which lost 1 base and 2 bases, there was a span of 5 bases. CDR3 length equals 13 residues. The chain has TRBV4-1 and TRBJ2-5; D remains ambiguous. The receptor's source is an elderly woman with COVID-19, enrolled during active disease. Sequenced material: peripheral blood. The CDR3 DNA is TGCGCCAGCAGCCAAGGTCTTCAAGAGACCCAGTACTTC. It yields the protein CASSQGLQETQYF.